A selection of T cell receptor beta chains follows, all from one sample in a study of beta chain features in type 1 diabetes. Using immunoSEQ multiplex PCR, the repertoire was profiled, and TCRdb retains in-frame clones only, with some absent. The table includes 600,000 or so clones, over 12% detected once. The material sequenced was naive CD4+ T cells from blood. Receptor source: a man between 18 and 29 years old with type 1 diabetes. Each CDR3 is given with its conserved first and last residue. Each record gives: J gene, V gene, D gene, clone size, CDR3 DNA, CDR3 protein. A D gene is named only where the DNA matches it firmly. Some rows mark clone size as missing; the rest say once, few, many or name a class of expanded clone.

TRBJ2-7,TRBV10-1,TRBD2,few,TGCGCCAGCAGTGAGGGGGGAGGGCCCTACGAGCAGTACTTC,CASSEGGGPYEQYF
TRBJ1-1,TRBV29-1,TRBD1,few,TGCAGCGGGGGACAGAAGAACACTGAAGCTTTCTTT,CSGGQKNTEAFF
TRBJ1-2,TRBV2,.,.,TGTGCCAGCGGACAAAACTATGGCTACACCTTC,CASGQNYGYTF
TRBJ2-1,TRBV7-6,.,.,TGTGCCAGCAGCTTATCGTACAATGAGCAGTTCTTC,CASSLSYNEQFF
TRBJ2-2,TRBV13,.,.,TGTGCCAGCGGGGCGAGGGGCAAGAACACCGGGGAGCTGTTTTTT,CASGARGKNTGELFF
TRBJ1-3,TRBV7-3,.,few,TGTGCCAGCAGCTTAAGTGGGGGAAGTGGAAACACCATATATTTT,CASSLSGGSGNTIYF
TRBJ2-6,TRBV21-1,.,few,TGTGCCAGCGGCGAACAGGCCCCGCAATTCTCTGGGGCCAACGTCCTGACTTTC,CASGEQAPQFSGANVLTF
TRBJ2-1,TRBV28,.,many,TGTGCCAGCTCCCGCGCCAGGAGGGACAATGAGCAGTTCTTC,CASSRARRDNEQFF
TRBJ1-1,TRBV9,.,.,TGTGCCAGCAGCGTAGGCCTCGGTGCAGGGAACACTGAAGCTTTCTTT,CASSVGLGAGNTEAFF
TRBJ1-6,TRBV30,.,few,TGTGCCTGGAGAGGAAATGGAAGGGGGAATTCACCCCTCCACTTT,CAWRGNGRGNSPLHF
TRBJ1-5,TRBV5-1,.,.,TGCGCCAGCAGCCCGAACCGGGGCCAGCCCCAGCATTTT,CASSPNRGQPQHF
TRBJ2-7,TRBV18,TRBD2,.,TGTGCCAGCTCACCGGGACTAGCGGGAGGCTACGAGCAGTACTTC,CASSPGLAGGYEQYF
TRBJ2-5,TRBV28,.,few,TGTGCCAGCAGTTCGGAGACCCAGTACTTC,CASSSETQYF
TRBJ2-3,TRBV10-3,.,few,TGTGCCATTAGGGACTGGACTAGCACAGATACGCAGTATTTT,CAIRDWTSTDTQYF
TRBJ1-3,TRBV10-3,.,.,TGTGCCATCACGAAAGGCAGGGACACCATATATTTT,CAITKGRDTIYF
TRBJ2-7,TRBV7-6,TRBD1,few,TGTGCCAGCAGCCCGAACAGGGGGCTCGACGAGCAGTACTTC,CASSPNRGLDEQYF
TRBJ2-2,TRBV5-6,.,few,TGTGCCAGCAGCTACAGAGGTGCGAACACCGGGGAGCTGTTTTTT,CASSYRGANTGELFF
TRBJ2-1,TRBV5-4,.,.,TGTGCCAGCACCACCCGGGACCACAATGAGCAGTTCTTC,CASTTRDHNEQFF
TRBJ2-1,TRBV5-4,.,few,TGTGCCAGCAGCTTGGACCAGGGCTCCTACAATGAGCAGTTCTTC,CASSLDQGSYNEQFF
TRBJ2-7,TRBV4-2,.,.,TGTGCCAGCAGCCAAGATCGTCAGGGGCGGCGGGAGCAGTACTTC,CASSQDRQGRREQYF
TRBJ1-2,TRBV7-2,TRBD1,.,TGTGCCAGCAGCCCCGACGACAGGGTTGGCTACGACTACACCTTC,CASSPDDRVGYDYTF
TRBJ1-5,TRBV28,.,.,TGTGCCAGCAGACCTCCCAAGGCAGGGATGAGCAATCAGCCCCAGCATTTT,CASRPPKAGMSNQPQHF
TRBJ2-5,TRBV7-2,TRBD2,.,TGTGCCAGCAGCCTCCGGTGGCGGGAGGGCTTGTATGAGACCCAGTACTTC,CASSLRWREGLYETQYF
TRBJ2-5,TRBV30,TRBD1,.,TGTGCCTGGCAGGGGGTGGACGAGACCCAGTACTTC,CAWQGVDETQYF
TRBJ2-7,TRBV9,TRBD2,few,TGTGCCAGCAGCGTAATGCCCGGGGGGGCTTACGAGCAGTACTTC,CASSVMPGGAYEQYF
TRBJ1-2,TRBV30,TRBD1,few,TGTGCCTGGAATAAACAGGGACAGGGGACCTATGGCTACACCTTC,CAWNKQGQGTYGYTF
TRBJ2-3,TRBV5-1,TRBD2,few,TGCGCCAGCAGCTTGGGGATAGCGGGGGCGGCAGATACGCAGTATTTT,CASSLGIAGAADTQYF
TRBJ2-1,TRBV11-2,.,few,TGTGCCAGCAGCTTAGGTGCGGGGTCCTACAATGAGCAGTTCTTC,CASSLGAGSYNEQFF
TRBJ1-3,TRBV7-9,.,.,TGTGCCAGCAGCGGGACCGCTGGAAACACCATATATTTT,CASSGTAGNTIYF
TRBJ2-7,TRBV28,.,few,TGTGCCAGCGTAGGGGGGGCTCCCTACGAGCAGTACTTC,CASVGGAPYEQYF
TRBJ1-1,TRBV6-5,.,few,TGTGCCAGCAGTTACGGGCAGGGAAACACTGAAGCTTTCTTT,CASSYGQGNTEAFF
TRBJ2-1,TRBV2,TRBD2,few,TGTGCCAGCACCGGACTAGCGGGAGTATACGGAAATGAGCAGTTCTTC,CASTGLAGVYGNEQFF
TRBJ2-4,TRBV2,.,.,TGTGCCAGCAGTCCCGTAAGGGTGGGAGCCAAAAACATTCAGTACTTC,CASSPVRVGAKNIQYF
TRBJ2-3,TRBV5-1,TRBD1,few,TGCGCCAGCAGCATCGGGACAGGAACCTACGGCACAGATACGCAGTATTTT,CASSIGTGTYGTDTQYF
TRBJ2-5,TRBV28,.,.,TGTGCCAGCAGTTTAGCAGGGTTGCAGACCCAGTACTTC,CASSLAGLQTQYF
TRBJ2-7,TRBV9,TRBD2,few,TGTGCCAGCAGCCCTGGGAGTAGCGGGAGGGCCGGGTACGAGCAGTACTTC,CASSPGSSGRAGYEQYF
TRBJ1-5,TRBV7-9,.,.,TGTGCCAGCAGCTTAGTGGGGGCCAATCAGCCCCAGCATTTT,CASSLVGANQPQHF
TRBJ1-4,TRBV5-4,.,few,TGTGCCAGCAGCTTGGCAGAGGGAGAAAAACTGTTTTTT,CASSLAEGEKLFF
TRBJ2-1,TRBV11-2,TRBD2,few,TGTGCCAGCAGCTTCACAGCGGGAGCGGACTACAATGAGCAGTTCTTC,CASSFTAGADYNEQFF
TRBJ2-7,TRBV28,TRBD1,.,TGTGCCAGCAGCAGACAGGGAACTACGGAGTACTTC,CASSRQGTTEYF
TRBJ2-6,TRBV5-1,.,.,TGCGCCAGCAGCTTGAAACGGGACGGGGGATTTTCAGGGGCCAACGTCCTGACTTTC,CASSLKRDGGFSGANVLTF
TRBJ2-7,TRBV4-2,.,.,TGTGCCAGCAGCCAAGATACCGACGGACTTCGCGAGCAGTACTTC,CASSQDTDGLREQYF
TRBJ1-5,TRBV30,.,few,TGTGCCTGGAGTGGGGGGCACAATCAGCCCCAGCATTTT,CAWSGGHNQPQHF
TRBJ2-2,TRBV7-2,TRBD2,few,TGTGCCAGCAGCGCAGGACTAGCGGACGCGAACACCGGGGAGCTGTTTTTT,CASSAGLADANTGELFF
TRBJ1-5,TRBV29-1,TRBD1,.,TGCAGCGTTAAGACAGGGTATAGCAATCAGCCCCAGCATTTT,CSVKTGYSNQPQHF
TRBJ2-5,TRBV28,.,.,TGTGCCAGCAGGGGGACCTTCCGAGAGACCCAGTACTTC,CASRGTFRETQYF
TRBJ2-7,TRBV5-1,.,.,TGCGCCAGCAGGAGGGAGAGTTTCTACGAGCAGTACTTC,CASRRESFYEQYF